One sample yielded the 16 T cell receptor beta chains listed below, sequenced in a study of cytomegalovirus exposure and HLA in healthy donors (dated by TCRdb to the late 2010s). The method behind the library was the immunoSEQ multiplex PCR assay. A mixture of 60 forward primers for TCR Vbeta segments and 13 reverse primers for TCR Jbeta segments was used in the multiplex PCR. TCRdb's version of the immuneACCESS table is confined to in-frame rearrangements and falls short of the full clone set. An unresolved V gene accounts for under half of the shortfall where checked; the remainder is of unknown origin. The sample table contains about 150,000 clones; only one count was recorded for 76% of them. Of the sample, approximately 1.8% is held by the ten largest clones. The specimen sequenced was PBMCs. Source of these receptors: a man between 35 and 55 years old in good health and CMV-seronegative.

This clone appeared a single time. J is TRBJ1-1 and V is TRBV27; 7 bases agree with TRBD1. The CDR3 is made up of 14 amino acids. J gave up 3 bases and V 5 bases, and 6 bases lay outside the gene matches. Germline values: CDR1 MNHEY, CDR2 SMNVEV (reference sequence). The CDR3 loop is CASSPRGQYTEAFF. The CDR3 DNA reads as TGTGCCAGCAGTCCACGGGGACAGTACACTGAAGCTTTCTTT.

V is TRBV28 and J is TRBJ2-6; maybe TRBD1 (6 bases). The CDR3 totals 14 residues. Per germline, CDR1 MDHEN and CDR2 SYDVKM. Trimming stripped 10 bases from V and 0 bases from J, with 10 bases between. CDR3 DNA: TGTGCCACCAAGGACAGCTCTGGGGCCAACGTCCTGACTTTC. This sequence encodes CATKDSSGANVLTF.

The CDR3 region has the DNA TGTGCCAGCAGCTCCAGCCACACAGGGTCGTTCTCCTACGAGCAGTACTTC. Translated: CASSSSHTGSFSYEQYF. The chain uses TRBV5-6 and TRBJ2-7, with a weak D call TRBD1 (6 bases). The germline CDR1 and CDR2 sequences are SGHDT and YYEEEE. Trimming left V 3 bases short and J 0 bases short, with 19 bases between. CDR3 length: 17 residues.

The chain employs TRBV2 and TRBJ2-1; a possible D gene is TRBD1 (6 bases). The CDR3 totals 16 residues. Trimming stripped 6 bases from V and 0 bases from J, with 15 bases between. In germline, CDR1 is SNHLY, CDR2 FYNNEI. CDR3 sequence: CASSFGTDSSYNEQFF. DNA of the CDR3: TGTGCCAGCAGCTTTGGGACGGACAGCTCCTACAATGAGCAGTTCTTC.

This rearrangement joins TRBV4-1 to TRBJ2-5; D may be TRBD1 (6 bases). Germline V CDR1 and CDR2: MGHRA, YSYEKL. CDR3 length: 15 residues. Trimming took off 6 bases at V and 1 base at J, with 15 bases between the two ends. CDR3 loop: CASRLRTAFQETQYF. The CDR3, as DNA: TGCGCCAGCAGACTTAGGACAGCCTTCCAAGAGACCCAGTACTTC.

A few counts support this clone. Written as DNA, the CDR3 is TGCGCCAGCAGCTTGGAGCCGAGGGCCTACAATGAGCAGTTCTTC. Translated, it gives CASSLEPRAYNEQFF. The rearrangement uses TRBV5-1 and TRBJ2-1; D possibly corresponds to TRBD2 (5 bases). The CDR3 is 15 residues long. Per germline, CDR1 SGHRS and CDR2 YFSETQ. The ends were cut back, 0 bases at V and 2 bases at J, with 9 bases in the middle.

The rearrangement uses TRBV30 and TRBJ1-2, with D unresolved. The CDR3 spans 13 residues. Germline CDR1 GTSNPN, CDR2 SVGIG (reference sequence). The V end was cut by 4 bases, the J end by 2 bases, with 11 bases between. The CDR3 bases are TGTGCCTGGAATGAGGACTCAAACTATGGCTACACCTTC. Protein: CAWNEDSNYGYTF.

This chain connects TRBV5-4 to TRBJ2-5, with a weak D call TRBD1 (6 bases). CDR3 length equals 17 residues. Looked up from germline, CDR1 is SGHNT and CDR2 is YYREEE (reference sequence). V lost 0 bases to trimming and J lost 4 bases, with 19 bases between them. The CDR3 region is CASSLAPRDTERETQYF. The CDR3 DNA sequence: TGTGCCAGCAGCTTGGCCCCCCGGGACACGGAAAGAGAGACCCAGTACTTC.

V gene TRBV7-9 combines with J gene TRBJ2-1, with 13 bases aligning to TRBD2. This CDR3 spans 17 amino acids. Germline trimming cut 5 bases from V and 0 bases from J; bases unmatched to any gene: 4. Germline loops: CDR1 SEHNR, CDR2 FQNEAQ (reference sequence). CDR3 nucleotide sequence: TGTGCCAGCAGCCCCGGACTAGCGGGGGCCTCCTACAATGAGCAGTTCTTC. Protein sequence: CASSPGLAGASYNEQFF.

DNA for the CDR3: TGTGCCAGTAGTATATTGGCTAGCGGGGGCCCTAGCACAGATACGCAGTATTTT. Its translation: CASSILASGGPSTDTQYF. The chain recombines TRBV19 with TRBJ2-3; TRBD2 aligns across 10 bases. The CDR3 sequence is 18 residues long. Germline-derived CDR1 and CDR2 are LNHDA and SQIVND (reference sequence). Trimming took 2 bases from V and 0 from J; bases not matched to a gene: 8.

This rearrangement joins TRBV4-2 to TRBJ2-1, with TRBD2 matching 14 bases. The germline V gene has CDR1 LGHNA and CDR2 YNFKEQ. The CDR3 spans 17 residues. The V and J ends lost 2 bases and 8 bases, in that order; junction bases with no gene match: 8. CDR3 sequence reads: CASSQIPGTSGGDEQFF. The CDR3 region has the DNA TGTGCCAGCAGCCAAATTCCCGGGACTAGCGGGGGCGATGAGCAGTTCTTC.

The chain has TRBV6-1 and TRBJ2-7; 8 bases fit TRBD2. Germline V gene data show CDR1 as MNHNS and CDR2 as SASEGT. CDR3 size: 11 residues. Trimming took 1 base from V and 11 from J; bases not matched to a gene: 1. The CDR3 DNA follows: TGTGCCAGCAGTGAAGGACTAGCGAAGTACTTC. Protein: CASSEGLAKYF.

The table lists this clone with a count of one. The chain has TRBV4-1 and TRBJ1-2, with D possibly matching TRBD1 (6 bases). This CDR3 is built from 13 residues. CDR1 is MGHRA and CDR2 is YSYEKL in the germline V gene. Trimming cost V 4 bases and J 6 bases, with 12 bases left between them. The CDR3 sequence is CASSLLGGDGYTF. Here the CDR3 DNA reads TGCGCCAGCAGCCTATTAGGGGGGGATGGCTACACCTTC.

The rearrangement uses TRBV6-6 and TRBJ2-7; no definite D call. This CDR3 region has 13 residues. Per the germline V gene, CDR1 is MNHNY and CDR2 is SVGAGI (reference sequence). V was pared by 2 bases and J by 3 bases, with 8 bases between. The CDR3, as DNA: TGTGCCAGCAGTTACCTGAGTAGCTACGAGCAGTACTTC. Protein sequence: CASSYLSSYEQYF.

V gene TRBV7-9 combines with J gene TRBJ2-7, with 11 positions matching TRBD1. This CDR3 spans 13 amino acids. V trimming: 5 bases; J trimming: 3 bases; junction bases outside the gene matches: 0. Germline V lookup: CDR1 SEHNR, CDR2 FQNEAQ (reference sequence). This CDR3 reads CASSGTGGYEQYF. The CDR3 region has the DNA TGTGCCAGCAGCGGGACAGGGGGCTACGAGCAGTACTTC.

V is TRBV10-3 and J is TRBJ2-3; D may be TRBD1 (5 bases). This CDR3 has 13 amino acids. Trimming took 3 bases from V and 8 from J, leaving 12 bases between them. Germline V CDR1 and CDR2: ENHRY, SYGVKD. CDR3 residues: CAISDSPQGTQYF. The CDR3 region has the DNA TGTGCCATCAGTGATTCGCCTCAGGGTACGCAGTATTTT.